The present T cell receptor (beta chain) was sequenced within a study of human T cells and chemical hapten exposure. On the study more broadly: Patients, largely female, had alopecia areata, totalis or universalis. Whole-study results and caveats: Patch test score was positively correlated with the counts of PT1 expanded TCRs. Compared to controls, expanded TCRs made significantly more large clusters of similar CDR3s.

TCRdb reanalysed the RACE reads using MiXCR and keeps one entry per CDR3 protein. In the table there are 95,000 to 150,000 distinct CDR3 sequences, about 11% of which are singletons. Regarding time point: patch test 3, about 24 weeks after DPC sensitization. The sample's treatment: therapeutic diphenylcyclopropenone sensitization with weekly scalp DPC. As concerns this clonotype: Its antigen is unknown.

The clonotype comes from a woman between 45 and 60 years old with alopecia areata. Some clones in this sample may be carry-over from other donors' samples. This material consisted of whole blood, taken in connection with sensitization to the hapten diphenylcyclopropenone (DPC).

The DNA of the CDR3 is TGTGCCTGGATTTTGGCGGCGGGAGGGGGCAGTGAGCAGTTCTTC. It translates to CAWILAAGGGSEQFF. The genes are TRBV30 and TRBJ2-1; 9 positions match TRBD2. Germline V lookup: CDR1 GTSNPN, CDR2 SVGIG (reference sequence). The CDR3 has 15 amino acids. V lost 4 bases, J lost 9 bases, and 13 bases stayed unmatched.